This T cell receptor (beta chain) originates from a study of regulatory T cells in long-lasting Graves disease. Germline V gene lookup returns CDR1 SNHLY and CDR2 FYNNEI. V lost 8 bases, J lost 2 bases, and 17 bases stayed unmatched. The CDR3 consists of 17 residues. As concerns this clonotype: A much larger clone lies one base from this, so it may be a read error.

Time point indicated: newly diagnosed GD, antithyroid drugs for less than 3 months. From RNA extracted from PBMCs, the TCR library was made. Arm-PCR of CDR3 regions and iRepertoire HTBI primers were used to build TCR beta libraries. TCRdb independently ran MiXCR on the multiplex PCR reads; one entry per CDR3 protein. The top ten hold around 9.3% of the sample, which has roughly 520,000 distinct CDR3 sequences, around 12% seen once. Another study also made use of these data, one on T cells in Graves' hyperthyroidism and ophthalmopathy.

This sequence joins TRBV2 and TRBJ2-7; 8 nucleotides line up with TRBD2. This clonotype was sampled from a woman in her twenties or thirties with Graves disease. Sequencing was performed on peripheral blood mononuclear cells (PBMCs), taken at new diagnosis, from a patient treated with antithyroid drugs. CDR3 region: CASREGLVGLSPYEQYF. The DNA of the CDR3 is TGTGCCAGCCGGGAGGGGCTCGTGGGCCTAAGCCCCTACGAGCAGTACTTC.